This TCR beta chain was obtained from a study of T cells in Graves' hyperthyroidism and ophthalmopathy. Overall study context: Peripheral blood specimens were obtained at initial diagnosis, prior to any treatment. Study-wide results and caveats: From stable hyperthyroidism, ophthalmopathy was set apart by a 13 V-J model.

V trimming: 4 bases; J trimming: 4 bases; junction bases outside the gene matches: 10. The CDR3 loop spans 15 amino acids. Germline-derived CDR1 and CDR2 are DFQATT and SNEGSKA (reference sequence). This clonotype was seen repeatedly, ten times or more. The antigen is undetermined. Stable Graves' hyperthyroidism meant no ophthalmopathy progression within 18 months. The diagnostic basis comprised clinical symptoms, serum thyroxine and TRAb, thyroid ultrasound and orbital computed tomography. The investigators amplified TCR beta CDR3 regions from RNA transcripts. HTBI primers were employed in a first-round RT-PCR of the TCR CDR3. Via MiXCR, TCRdb re-called the multiplex PCR reads, giving one row per CDR3 protein. The profile shows fewer than 550,000 distinct CDR3 sequences, approximately 15% of them singletons.

The sample was blood. J is TRBJ2-3 and V is TRBV20-1; TRBD2 matches at 8 bases. This receptor was identified in a woman aged 18-29 years with Graves' hyperthyroidism. The CDR3 region has the DNA TGCAGTGCTATACCGGGACTAGAACATTCAGATACGCAGTATTTT. Translation gives CSAIPGLEHSDTQYF.